This is a list of T cell receptor beta chains from one sample in a study of T cells after yellow fever vaccination. Using its own MiXCR run on the 5' RACE reads, TCRdb lists one record per CDR3 protein. The data show 300,000 to 400,000 distinct CDR3 sequences, roughly 8.7% seen once. The source was PBMCs, collected on the day of the first yellow fever vaccination. Receptor source: a man younger than 35 who received the YFV17D yellow fever vaccine. CDR3s include the opening cysteine and the closing phenylalanine or tryptophan. Fields, in order: J gene, V gene, clone size, D gene, CDR3 protein, CDR3 DNA. A D gene is named only where the DNA matches it firmly. Clone size, where shown, is once, few, many, or a class for clones that have expanded.

j_call: TRBJ2-5; v_call: TRBV19; clone_size: -; d_call: TRBD1; cdr3_aa: CASSILSGTGEETQYF; cdr3_nt: TGTGCCAGTAGTATCCTTTCCGGGACAGGGGAAGAGACCCAGTACTTC
j_call: TRBJ2-7; v_call: TRBV29-1; clone_size: few; d_call: TRBD1; cdr3_aa: CSVGQGDYEQYF; cdr3_nt: TGCAGCGTTGGTCAGGGGGACTACGAGCAGTACTTC
j_call: TRBJ1-4; v_call: TRBV28; clone_size: few; d_call: -; cdr3_aa: CASTASVNEKLFF; cdr3_nt: TGTGCCAGCACTGCCAGCGTTAATGAAAAACTGTTTTTT
j_call: TRBJ2-1; v_call: TRBV30; clone_size: few; d_call: -; cdr3_aa: CAWSKRVPVGQFF; cdr3_nt: TGTGCCTGGAGTAAACGAGTCCCCGTCGGGCAGTTCTTC
j_call: TRBJ1-1; v_call: TRBV7-8; clone_size: many; d_call: TRBD1; cdr3_aa: CASSLTGGVTEAFF; cdr3_nt: TGTGCCAGCAGCCTGACAGGGGGCGTCACTGAAGCTTTCTTT
j_call: TRBJ2-3; v_call: TRBV4-2; clone_size: -; d_call: -; cdr3_aa: CASSQSPTTDTQYF; cdr3_nt: TGTGCCAGCAGCCAATCTCCAACCACAGATACGCAGTATTTT
j_call: TRBJ1-1; v_call: TRBV6-5; clone_size: -; d_call: -; cdr3_aa: CASSYSELATEAFF; cdr3_nt: TGTGCCAGCAGTTACTCGGAGCTGGCAACTGAAGCTTTCTTT
j_call: TRBJ2-1; v_call: TRBV6-2/TRBV6-3; clone_size: -; d_call: -; cdr3_aa: CADHRAPQFF; cdr3_nt: TGTGCCGACCACAGGGCCCCCCAGTTCTTC
j_call: TRBJ2-3; v_call: TRBV9; clone_size: many; d_call: TRBD1; cdr3_aa: CASSVAPRTGTGDTQYF; cdr3_nt: TGTGCCAGCAGCGTAGCCCCGCGGACAGGGACAGGGGATACGCAGTATTTT
j_call: TRBJ1-2; v_call: TRBV19; clone_size: few; d_call: TRBD1; cdr3_aa: CASKGQGSFGYTF; cdr3_nt: TGTGCCAGTAAGGGACAGGGGTCTTTCGGCTACACCTTC
j_call: TRBJ1-2; v_call: TRBV24-1; clone_size: few; d_call: TRBD1; cdr3_aa: CATSDADRFGGYTF; cdr3_nt: TGTGCCACCAGTGATGCGGACAGGTTCGGAGGCTACACCTTC
j_call: TRBJ2-3; v_call: TRBV4-2; clone_size: many; d_call: TRBD2; cdr3_aa: CASSQKRGSTDTQYF; cdr3_nt: TGTGCCAGCAGCCAGAAGCGGGGGAGCACAGATACGCAGTATTTT
j_call: TRBJ2-3; v_call: TRBV7-3; clone_size: few; d_call: TRBD1; cdr3_aa: CASSSRQGADTQYF; cdr3_nt: TGTGCCAGCAGCTCGAGACAGGGCGCAGATACGCAGTATTTT
j_call: TRBJ2-3; v_call: TRBV4-2; clone_size: few; d_call: TRBD2; cdr3_aa: CASSQDPDLAGADTQYF; cdr3_nt: TGTGCCAGCAGCCAAGATCCCGATCTAGCGGGGGCAGATACGCAGTATTTT
j_call: TRBJ2-7; v_call: TRBV5-1; clone_size: few; d_call: TRBD1; cdr3_aa: CASSLEGAPLEQYF; cdr3_nt: TGCGCCAGCAGCTTGGAGGGGGCCCCTCTCGAGCAGTACTTC
j_call: TRBJ2-7; v_call: TRBV5-1; clone_size: many; d_call: -; cdr3_aa: CASSLEAPSNEQYF; cdr3_nt: TGCGCCAGCAGCTTGGAGGCTCCTTCAAACGAGCAGTACTTC
j_call: TRBJ1-2; v_call: TRBV14; clone_size: many; d_call: -; cdr3_aa: CASSQAGRGYGYTF; cdr3_nt: TGTGCCAGCAGCCAAGCAGGGAGGGGTTATGGCTACACCTTC
j_call: TRBJ2-2; v_call: TRBV3-2; clone_size: many; d_call: -; cdr3_aa: CASSPTPGTTRRSTNTGELFF; cdr3_nt: TGTGCCAGCAGCCCTACCCCGGGCACCACCAGGAGAAGTACAAACACCGGGGAGCTGTTTTTT
j_call: TRBJ2-1; v_call: TRBV7-3; clone_size: -; d_call: -; cdr3_aa: CASSFGPLSGEQFF; cdr3_nt: TGTGCCAGCAGCTTTGGACCGCTGAGCGGTGAGCAGTTCTTC
j_call: TRBJ1-4; v_call: TRBV3-1; clone_size: few; d_call: -; cdr3_aa: CASSQVSGGEMFF; cdr3_nt: TGTGCCAGCAGCCAAGTCTCGGGGGGCGAGATGTTTTTT
j_call: TRBJ2-1; v_call: TRBV6-2/TRBV6-3; clone_size: -; d_call: -; cdr3_aa: CASSPYSYNEQFF; cdr3_nt: TGTGCCAGCTCCCCCTACTCCTACAATGAGCAGTTCTTC
j_call: TRBJ2-3; v_call: TRBV7-9; clone_size: few; d_call: -; cdr3_aa: CASSLGGDRTDTQYF; cdr3_nt: TGTGCCAGCAGCTTAGGGGGGGACAGAACCGATACGCAGTATTTT
j_call: TRBJ2-3; v_call: TRBV5-5; clone_size: -; d_call: TRBD1; cdr3_aa: CASSLGQARVTQYF; cdr3_nt: TGTGCCAGCAGCCTAGGACAGGCAAGGGTTACGCAGTATTTT
j_call: TRBJ2-7; v_call: TRBV7-8; clone_size: many; d_call: TRBD2; cdr3_aa: CASSLGRTSGYYEQYF; cdr3_nt: TGTGCCAGCAGTTTAGGGCGGACTAGCGGTTACTACGAGCAGTACTTC
j_call: TRBJ2-2; v_call: TRBV5-5; clone_size: -; d_call: -; cdr3_aa: CASSSPANTGELFF; cdr3_nt: TGTGCCAGCAGCTCCCCCGCGAACACCGGGGAGCTGTTTTTT
j_call: TRBJ2-3; v_call: TRBV7-2; clone_size: few; d_call: TRBD2; cdr3_aa: CARRGGSFTDTQYF; cdr3_nt: TGTGCCAGGCGGGGGGGCTCTTTTACAGATACGCAGTATTTT
j_call: TRBJ2-3; v_call: TRBV24-1; clone_size: few; d_call: -; cdr3_aa: CATSDARGADTQYF; cdr3_nt: TGTGCCACCAGTGATGCCAGGGGCGCAGATACGCAGTATTTT
j_call: TRBJ2-1; v_call: TRBV9; clone_size: many; d_call: -; cdr3_aa: CASSASISGEQFF; cdr3_nt: TGTGCCAGCAGCGCATCAATAAGCGGTGAGCAGTTCTTC
j_call: TRBJ1-5; v_call: TRBV10-3; clone_size: -; d_call: TRBD1; cdr3_aa: CAISGQGSQPQHF; cdr3_nt: TGTGCCATCAGTGGACAGGGAAGTCAGCCCCAGCATTTT
j_call: TRBJ2-1; v_call: TRBV27; clone_size: few; d_call: -; cdr3_aa: CASSWQTYNEQFF; cdr3_nt: TGTGCCAGCAGTTGGCAGACCTACAATGAGCAGTTCTTC
j_call: TRBJ1-4; v_call: TRBV6-1; clone_size: few; d_call: -; cdr3_aa: CASSPSGGGNEKLFF; cdr3_nt: TGTGCCAGCAGCCCCTCGGGCGGGGGTAATGAAAAACTGTTTTTT
j_call: TRBJ2-4; v_call: TRBV3-1; clone_size: -; d_call: -; cdr3_aa: CASSEDNSIAKNIQYF; cdr3_nt: TGTGCCAGCAGCGAAGACAATAGTATAGCCAAAAACATTCAGTACTTC
j_call: TRBJ2-7; v_call: TRBV5-1; clone_size: few; d_call: -; cdr3_aa: CASSFTGAISYEQYF; cdr3_nt: TGCGCCAGCAGCTTCACGGGGGCGATCTCCTACGAGCAGTACTTC
j_call: TRBJ2-5; v_call: TRBV9; clone_size: few; d_call: -; cdr3_aa: CASSVGTAVSFETQYF; cdr3_nt: TGTGCCAGCAGCGTAGGGACTGCCGTTAGTTTCGAGACCCAGTACTTC
j_call: TRBJ1-5; v_call: TRBV12-3/TRBV12-4; clone_size: many; d_call: -; cdr3_aa: CASSPQGTDQPQHF; cdr3_nt: TGTGCCAGCAGTCCCCAGGGGACGGATCAGCCCCAGCATTTT
j_call: TRBJ2-2; v_call: TRBV7-2; clone_size: many; d_call: -; cdr3_aa: CASSLTSYEVGELFF; cdr3_nt: TGTGCCAGCAGCCTCACTAGTTATGAGGTCGGGGAGCTGTTTTTT